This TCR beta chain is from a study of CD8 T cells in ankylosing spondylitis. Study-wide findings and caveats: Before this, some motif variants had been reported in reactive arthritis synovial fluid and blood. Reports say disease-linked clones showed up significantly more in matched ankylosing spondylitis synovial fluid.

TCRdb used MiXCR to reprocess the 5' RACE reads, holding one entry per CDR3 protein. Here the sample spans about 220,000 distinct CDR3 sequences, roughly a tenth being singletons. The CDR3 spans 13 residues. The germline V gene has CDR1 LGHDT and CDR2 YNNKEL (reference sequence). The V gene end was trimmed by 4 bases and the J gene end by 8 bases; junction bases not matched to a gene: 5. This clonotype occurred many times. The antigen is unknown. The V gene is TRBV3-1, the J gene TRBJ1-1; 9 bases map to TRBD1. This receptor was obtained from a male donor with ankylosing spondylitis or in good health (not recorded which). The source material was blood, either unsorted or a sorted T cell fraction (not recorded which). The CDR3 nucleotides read TGTGCCAGCAGCCGAACCGGGACAGGGGAAGCTTTCTTT. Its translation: CASSRTGTGEAFF.